Following are 32 T cell receptor beta chains from one sample sequenced in a study of blood T cells in healthy people across ages. It was with a sample-barcoded 5' primer and a J-beta primer mix that a second PCR of roughly 7 to 12 cycles was run. TCRdb re-called the 5' RACE reads with MiXCR, one entry per CDR3 protein. The sample carries hundreds of thousands of distinct CDR3 sequences, about 25% recorded once. These data also formed part of another study, on T cells of mothers and their children.

The sample consisted of blood. All receptors derive from a boy aged 5-17 years in good health.

The table lists this clonotype with a few counts. CDR3 amino acids: CSVDLEGNTIYF. The CDR3 bases are TGCAGCGTCGACTTGGAAGGAAACACCATATATTTT. The gene calls are TRBV29-1 and TRBJ1-3; unclear D gene. This CDR3 has 12 amino acids. Trimming removed 6 bases at V and 4 bases at J, with 10 bases between. CDR1 and CDR2 from the germline V gene are SQVTM and ANQGSEA.

This clonotype was recorded a few times. The V call is TRBV12-3 or TRBV12-4, the J call TRBJ1-1, with no clear D. Trimming removed 7 bases from V and 1 base from J, with 10 bases in between. This CDR3 contains 13 residues. This CDR3 is CASNIDGNTEAFF. The CDR3 coding sequence is TGTGCCAGCAACATTGACGGGAACACTGAAGCTTTCTTT.

This CDR3 is CASSEGLGVYEQYF. CDR3 DNA: TGTGCCAGCAGCGAGGGACTAGGGGTTTACGAGCAGTACTTC. The V and J genes are TRBV9 and TRBJ2-5; 8 bases are shared with TRBD2. Gene TRBJ2-7 matches the end of the DNA better, so the J call may be wrong. The CDR3 runs to 14 residues. Germline CDR1 SGDLS, CDR2 YYNGEE.

This clonotype was seen a handful of times. V and J are TRBV20-1 and TRBJ2-3; 9 nucleotides match TRBD2. Looked up from germline, CDR1 is DFQATT and CDR2 is SNEGSKA (reference sequence). The CDR3 spans 12 residues. CDR3 sequence (DNA): TGCAGACTAACGCGGGAGGGGGATACGCAGTATTTT. This translates into CRLTREGDTQYF.

The CDR3 region has the DNA TGCAGCGTTGAAGGTCCCTTCTACGAGCAGTACTTC. Protein sequence: CSVEGPFYEQYF. The chain couples TRBV29-1 to TRBJ2-7; no firm D call. The CDR3 is 12 residues long. CDR1 SQVTM and CDR2 ANQGSEA come from the germline V gene. Trimming shortened V by 1 base and J by 3 bases, and 7 bases separated the two germline ends.

In its sample, this clonotype was seen a few times. This chain connects TRBV12-3 or TRBV12-4 to TRBJ2-5; 11 positions match TRBD1. With the DNA end fitting TRBJ2-7 better, the J assignment may be wrong. The CDR3 consists of 15 residues. CDR3 region: CASSRRGQGAYEQYF. DNA of the CDR3: TGTGCCAGCAGTCGCCGGGGACAGGGGGCCTACGAGCAGTACTTC.

The rearrangement links TRBV20-1 to TRBJ2-5; tentative D call: TRBD1 (8 bases). This CDR3 comprises 13 residues. With 5 bases removed from V and 3 bases from J, the gap between germline ends came to 13 bases. Germline V gene data show CDR1 as DFQATT and CDR2 as SNEGSKA (reference sequence). CDR3 DNA sequence: TGCAGTGCTGACAGGGGAGGGGAAGAGACCCAGTACTTC. It is translated as CSADRGGEETQYF.

The gene calls are TRBV5-1 and TRBJ2-1; D gene uncertain. The germline V gene has CDR1 SGHRS and CDR2 YFSETQ. The CDR3 extends over 15 amino acids. V gave up 2 bases and J gave up 2 bases, with 11 bases separating them. CDR3 protein: CASSFGSRTYNEQFF. The CDR3 bases are TGCGCCAGCAGCTTTGGCAGTAGGACCTACAATGAGCAGTTCTTC.

In this sample, this clonotype turned up a few times. The chain links TRBV7-9 to TRBJ1-2; D unresolved. Germline CDR1 reads SEHNR; CDR2 reads FQNEAQ (reference sequence). This CDR3 spans 12 amino acids. V lost 5 bases and J 8 bases, leaving 12 bases between the germline ends. In DNA form, the CDR3 reads TGTGCCAGCAGCCGTACGGTTGACGGCTACACCTTC. Protein sequence: CASSRTVDGYTF.

This chain uses TRBV10-3 with TRBJ1-2; the D is unclear. The CDR3 has 13 amino acids. V was pared by 4 bases and J by 4 bases, with 10 bases between. CDR1 is ENHRY and CDR2 is SYGVKD in the germline V gene. CDR3 bases: TGTGCCATCAGTGGAGGGTCCTCCTATGGCTACACCTTC. Translating gives CAISGGSSYGYTF.

This clonotype has only a few counts. The rearrangement joins TRBV19 to TRBJ2-4, with 8 bases that match TRBD1. This CDR3 comprises 14 residues. The J segment lost 9 bases and the V segment lost 6 bases, leaving 10 bases of the junction unmatched. From germline, CDR1 is LNHDA and CDR2 SQIVND (reference sequence). The CDR3 reads CASSQPTGVGIQYF. Written as DNA, the CDR3 is TGTGCCAGTAGCCAGCCGACAGGGGTCGGCATTCAGTACTTC.

This chain joins TRBV11-2 and TRBJ2-1; 8 bases fit TRBD2. CDR1 and CDR2 from the germline V gene are SGHAT and FQNNGV. After removal of 6 bases from V and 7 bases from J, the junction contained 5 bases not matched to a gene. This CDR3 spans 13 amino acids. CDR3 bases: TGTGCCAGCAGTTCGACTAGCGATAATGAGCAGTTCTTC. It specifies CASSSTSDNEQFF.

The gene calls are TRBV7-3 and TRBJ2-1, with 9 positions matching TRBD1. The CDR3 has 14 amino acids. The germline V gene encodes CDR1 SGHTA and CDR2 FQGTGA. V was pared by 5 bases and J by 9 bases, with 8 bases of the junction left unmatched. This CDR3 reads CASSITGGASEQFF. The CDR3 DNA reads TGTGCCAGCAGCATCACAGGGGGCGCATCTGAGCAGTTCTTC.

The chain employs TRBV11-2 and TRBJ2-1; D unclear. The CDR3 runs to 15 residues. CDR1 is SGHAT, CDR2 FQNNGV, per germline. With 5 bases removed from V and 6 bases from J, the gap between germline ends came to 17 bases. The CDR3 region is CASSLPWASLNEQFF. DNA for the CDR3: TGTGCCAGCAGCCTTCCCTGGGCGTCGCTCAATGAGCAGTTCTTC. The variable domain in full, completed from reference TRBV11-2 and TRBJ2-1, reads EAGVAQSPRYKIIEKRQSVAFWCNPISGHATLYWYQQILGQGPKLLIQFQNNGVVDDSQLPKDRFSAERLKGVDSTLKIQPAKLEDSAVYLCASSLPWASLNEQFFGPGTRLTVL.

This clonotype occurred a few times. The chain uses TRBV27 and TRBJ2-7; D assignment may be TRBD1 or TRBD2 (5 bases each). The length of the CDR3 is 14 residues. The germline V gene has CDR1 MNHEY and CDR2 SMNVEV (reference sequence). V lost 2 bases to trimming and J lost 6 bases, with 14 bases between them. In DNA, the CDR3 is TGTGCCAGCAGTTTAGGGCCTAGCCAGGGCGAGCAGTACTTC. It is translated as CASSLGPSQGEQYF.

CDR3 sequence: CASRDSANTGELFF. CDR3 nucleotide sequence: TGTGCCAGCAGGGACAGCGCGAACACCGGGGAGCTGTTTTTT. This chain connects TRBV7-2 to TRBJ2-2; D is perhaps TRBD1 (6 bases). This CDR3 is built from 14 residues. Germline-derived CDR1 and CDR2 are SGHTA and FQGNSA. Trimming pared 6 bases from V and 0 bases from J, leaving 8 bases between.

This sequence joins TRBV28 and TRBJ2-7; the match to TRBD2 covers 13 bases. V lost 3 bases, J lost 0 bases, and 8 bases stayed unmatched. CDR3 length: 18 amino acids. In germline, CDR1 is MDHEN, CDR2 SYDVKM. This chain's CDR3 is CASSFSPGLAGSSYEQYF. In nucleotides, the CDR3 is TGTGCCAGCAGTTTCTCCCCGGGACTAGCGGGGAGCTCCTACGAGCAGTACTTC.

This clonotype has a handful of counts. The V gene is TRBV12-3 or TRBV12-4, the J gene TRBJ2-1; a possible D gene is TRBD1 (5 bases). The CDR3 extends over 12 amino acids. V was clipped by 5 bases and J by 8 bases, with 10 bases between them. The CDR3 nucleotides are TGTGCCAGCAGTAACACAGGCTATGAGCAGTTCTTC. Its translation is CASSNTGYEQFF.

The V gene is TRBV29-1, the J gene TRBJ2-1; tentatively, D is TRBD2 (5 bases). With 4 bases removed from V and 6 bases from J, the gap between germline ends came to 7 bases. The CDR3 length is 11 residues. From germline, CDR1 is SQVTM and CDR2 ANQGSEA. In DNA, the CDR3 is TGCAGCGTTGTGGAGGTCAATGAGCAGTTCTTC. Translated, it gives CSVVEVNEQFF.

The V gene is TRBV29-1, the J gene TRBJ2-7; 11 nucleotides align to TRBD2. The V and J ends lost 7 bases and 1 base, in that order; junction bases with no gene match: 6. This CDR3 has 14 amino acids. Per the germline V gene, CDR1 is SQVTM and CDR2 is ANQGSEA. DNA of the CDR3: TGCAGCGCCCTTACTAGCGGGGGATCCTACGAGCAGTACTTC. It translates to CSALTSGGSYEQYF.

At least ten counts were recorded for this clonotype. This rearrangement joins TRBV7-2 to TRBJ2-5; D is undetermined. The germline V and J ends were trimmed by 5 bases and 1 base, with 8 bases remaining between them. Germline V lookup: CDR1 SGHTA, CDR2 FQGNSA. This CDR3 is built from 13 residues. CDR3 protein: CASSPKVQETQYF. The CDR3 nucleotides are TGTGCCAGCAGCCCGAAGGTCCAAGAGACCCAGTACTTC.

The rearrangement links TRBV6-2 or TRBV6-3 to TRBJ2-1; 9 nucleotides match TRBD2. Looked up from germline, CDR1 is MNHEY and CDR2 is SVGEGT. V was clipped by 6 bases and J by 5 bases; unmatched bases: 8. The CDR3 has 15 residues. CDR3 in DNA: TGTGCCAGCAGCTTCGGACTAGCGCAGAACAATGAGCAGTTCTTC. Residues: CASSFGLAQNNEQFF.

This clonotype has a handful of counts. The V call is TRBV4-1, the J call TRBJ1-1; weak D call: TRBD1 (5 bases). This CDR3 spans 17 amino acids. Looked up from germline, CDR1 is MGHRA and CDR2 is YSYEKL. Deletions cut 1 base from V and 3 bases from J, with 18 bases between. CDR3: CASSQVGLGTKDTEAFF. CDR3 nucleotide sequence: TGCGCCAGCAGCCAAGTAGGCCTTGGGACTAAGGACACTGAAGCTTTCTTT.

The chain uses TRBV29-1 and TRBJ1-3, with 9 positions matching TRBD1. Trimming cost V 7 bases and J 3 bases; bases outside gene matches: 10. The germline V gene encodes CDR1 SQVTM and CDR2 ANQGSEA. The CDR3 runs to 15 residues. The CDR3 is CSAVGQGIGGNTIYF. In DNA form, the CDR3 reads TGCAGCGCCGTGGGACAGGGAATTGGTGGAAACACCATATATTTT.

This sequence joins TRBV11-3 and TRBJ2-1, with D perhaps assigned TRBD1 or TRBD2 (5 bases each). The CDR3 is made up of 16 amino acids. The V gene's germline CDR1 is SGHNT and CDR2 YENEEA. Trimming took off 4 bases at V and 7 bases at J, with 20 bases between the two ends. CDR3 DNA: TGTGCCAGCAGCTCCATTACGAGGGGAGTATTAAATGAGCAGTTCTTC. The encoded protein is CASSSITRGVLNEQFF.

V usage is TRBV9 and J usage is TRBJ2-5; maybe TRBD1 (6 bases). The germline V gene encodes CDR1 SGDLS and CDR2 YYNGEE. The CDR3 contains 13 residues. Trimming left V 6 bases short and J 4 bases short, with 13 bases between. The CDR3, as DNA: TGTGCCAGCAACATCAGGGGAAGAGAGACCCAGTACTTC. Translating it yields CASNIRGRETQYF. Supplemented by reference TRBV9 and TRBJ2-5, the full variable domain reads DSGVTQTPKHLITATGQRVTLRCSPRSGDLSVYWYQQSLDQGLQFLIQYYNGEERAKGNILERFSAQQFPDLHSELNLSSLELGDSALYFCASNIRGRETQYFGPGTRLLVL.

This clonotype has only a few counts. The chain joins TRBV21-1 to TRBJ1-5. TRBV21-1 constitutes a pseudogene. The length of the CDR3 is 15 residues. CDR3 coding DNA: TGTGCCAGCAGCAAAGGAAGAAAGGCCGATCAGCCCCAGCATTTT. Its translation: CASSKGRKADQPQHF.

This clonotype was counted between two and nine times. This chain joins TRBV3-1 and TRBJ2-3; possibly TRBD1 or TRBD2 for D (5 bases each). Trimming pared 0 bases from V and 3 bases from J, leaving 13 bases between. CDR1 LGHDT and CDR2 YNNKEL come from the germline V gene (reference sequence). There are 16 residues in the CDR3. CDR3 sequence (DNA): TGTGCCAGCAGCCAAGAAGTATCGTGGGGGACAGATACGCAGTATTTT. It specifies CASSQEVSWGTDTQYF.

This sequence joins TRBV10-3 and TRBJ2-2; 12 nucleotides match TRBD2. Germline loops: CDR1 ENHRY, CDR2 SYGVKD. The J segment lost 6 bases and the V segment lost 10 bases, leaving 12 bases of the junction unmatched. The CDR3 length is 16 residues. The CDR3 coding sequence is TGTGCCACCACTCTAGCGGGAGGGCCGTATGCCGGGGAGCTGTTTTTT. Amino acid sequence: CATTLAGGPYAGELFF.

V gene TRBV29-1 combines with J gene TRBJ2-3; a weak D match, TRBD2 (6 bases). The CDR3 is 15 amino acids. The germline V gene has CDR1 SQVTM and CDR2 ANQGSEA. V lost 0 bases and J lost 10, with 20 bases in between. CDR3 DNA sequence: TGCAGCGTTGAAGATACCCTGCGGGACGGATGGGCGCAGTATTTT. Protein: CSVEDTLRDGWAQYF.

The genes are TRBV5-4 and TRBJ2-1, with 7 positions matching TRBD1. The trim removed 5 bases at V and 8 bases at J, leaving 4 bases unmatched. The CDR3 spans 12 residues. Germline V gives CDR1 SGHNT, CDR2 YYREEE (reference sequence). CDR3 sequence: CASRQQGYEQFF. In DNA, the CDR3 is TGTGCCAGCAGACAACAGGGGTATGAGCAGTTCTTC.

The chain is built from TRBV29-1 and TRBJ2-2, with 9 nucleotides matching TRBD1. The V segment lost 6 bases and the J segment 7 bases; nucleotides outside the gene matches: 6. Germline V gene lookup returns CDR1 SQVTM and CDR2 ANQGSEA. This CDR3 has 13 amino acids. The CDR3 is CSVGQGLGGELFF. The CDR3 region has the DNA TGCAGCGTAGGACAGGGGCTGGGCGGGGAGCTGTTTTTT.